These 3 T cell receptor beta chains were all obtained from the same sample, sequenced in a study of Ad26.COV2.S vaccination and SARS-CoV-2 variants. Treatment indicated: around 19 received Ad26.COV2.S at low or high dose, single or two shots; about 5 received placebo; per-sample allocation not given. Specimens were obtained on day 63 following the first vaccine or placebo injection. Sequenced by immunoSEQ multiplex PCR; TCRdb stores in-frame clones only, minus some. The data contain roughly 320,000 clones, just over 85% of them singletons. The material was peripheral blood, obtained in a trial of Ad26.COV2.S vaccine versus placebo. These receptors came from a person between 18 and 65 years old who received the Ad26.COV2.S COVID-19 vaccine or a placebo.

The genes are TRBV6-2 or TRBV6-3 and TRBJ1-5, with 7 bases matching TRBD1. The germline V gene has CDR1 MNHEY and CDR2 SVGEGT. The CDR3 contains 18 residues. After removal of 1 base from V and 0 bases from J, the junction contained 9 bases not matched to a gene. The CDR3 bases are TGTGCCAGCAGTTACTTCGCCCGGACAGGACTTAGCAATCAGCCCCAGCATTTT. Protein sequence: CASSYFARTGLSNQPQHF.

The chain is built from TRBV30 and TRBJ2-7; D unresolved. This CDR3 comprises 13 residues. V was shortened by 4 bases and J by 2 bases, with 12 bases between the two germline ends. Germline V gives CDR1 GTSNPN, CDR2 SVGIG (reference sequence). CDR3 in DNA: TGTGCCTGGACAAGACCAATCCCCTACGAGCAGTACTTC. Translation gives CAWTRPIPYEQYF.

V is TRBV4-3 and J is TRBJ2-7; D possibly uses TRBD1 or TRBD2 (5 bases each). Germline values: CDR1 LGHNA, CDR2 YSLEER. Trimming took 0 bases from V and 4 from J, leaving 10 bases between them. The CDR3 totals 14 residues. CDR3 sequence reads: CASSQDRGTYEQYF. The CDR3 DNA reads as TGCGCCAGCAGCCAAGACCGAGGGACGTACGAGCAGTACTTC.